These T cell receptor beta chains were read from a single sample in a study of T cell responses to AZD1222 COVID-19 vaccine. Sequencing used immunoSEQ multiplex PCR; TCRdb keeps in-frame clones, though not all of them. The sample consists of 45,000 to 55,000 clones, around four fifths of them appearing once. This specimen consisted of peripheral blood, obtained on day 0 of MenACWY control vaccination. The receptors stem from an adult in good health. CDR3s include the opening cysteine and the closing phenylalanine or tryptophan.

CDR3aa: CASTRGRGPGNTIYF; v_gene: TRBV19
CDR3aa: CASSPSFRVRSEAFF; v_gene: TRBV5-6
CDR3aa: CASSILQGAREKLFF; v_gene: TRBV19
CDR3aa: CAISEASGGEKLFF; v_gene: TRBV10-3
CDR3aa: CASSEMATAGELFF; v_gene: TRBV10-1
CDR3aa: CASSIQGFRNQPQHF; v_gene: TRBV19
CDR3aa: CASSSLPGAYNEQFF; v_gene: TRBV28
CDR3aa: CASSLAGGGIGPEQYF; v_gene: TRBV5-4
CDR3aa: CASSQLDRTGELFF; v_gene: TRBV6-5
CDR3aa: CASSLGLARETQYF; v_gene: TRBV5-1
CDR3aa: CASRTTGKRAGYTF; v_gene: TRBV6-5
CDR3aa: CASSPGGRGGEKLFF; v_gene: TRBV7-9
CDR3aa: CASTYRREQYF; v_gene: TRBV7-2
CDR3aa: CSASSGGSYNEQFF; v_gene: TRBV20-1
CDR3aa: CASSVRPRLEETQYF; v_gene: TRBV5-6
CDR3aa: CASSLDRGGDFSTGELFF; v_gene: TRBV5-1
CDR3aa: CASRVGGNTGELFF; v_gene: TRBV2
CDR3aa: CASSEENGNTIYF; v_gene: TRBV2
CDR3aa: CASRATRAGPRGNEQFF; v_gene: TRBV19
CDR3aa: CAISGGAERPQHF; v_gene: TRBV10-3
CDR3aa: CASSFPDRQTNTEAFF; v_gene: TRBV6-2/TRBV6-3
CDR3aa: CASSHANPSPLHF; v_gene: TRBV14
CDR3aa: CASSFLGTSLVGEQFF; v_gene: TRBV7-9
CDR3aa: CASSRAGMNTEAFF; v_gene: TRBV14